These T cell receptor beta chains were read from a single sample in a study of blood T cell repertoires in COVID-19. Generated by immunoSEQ multiplex PCR, the TCRdb table keeps only in-frame clones and is missing some. The table records more than 95,000 clones, around three quarters of them present only once. The material sequenced was peripheral blood. These receptors all come from a man between 40 and 49 years old with active or convalescent COVID-19. The CDR3 runs from the conserved cysteine through the conserved F or W. D genes are given only for firm matches. The size field is filled for only some rows; it gives once, few, many or a size class.

V gene	J gene	clone size	D gene	CDR3 protein	CDR3 DNA
TRBV19	TRBJ2-2	once	TRBD1	CASSTPGQGVRGTGELFF	TGTGCCAGTAGCACCCCGGGACAGGGGGTAAGGGGCACCGGGGAGCTGTTTTTT
TRBV2	TRBJ1-5	.	.	CASSRTDGNQPQHF	TGTGCCAGCAGTCGGACTGATGGCAATCAGCCCCAGCATTTT
TRBV7-2	TRBJ2-1	.	.	CASSLRGLPAYNEQFF	TGTGCCAGCAGCTTAAGAGGGCTCCCTGCCTACAATGAGCAGTTCTTC
TRBV5-1	TRBJ1-1	few	.	CASSSQGQMNTEAFF	TGCGCCAGCAGCTCACAGGGTCAGATGAACACTGAAGCTTTCTTT
TRBV18	TRBJ2-5	.	TRBD2	CASSPPPSGWETQYF	TGTGCCAGCTCACCACCGCCTAGCGGGTGGGAGACCCAGTACTTC
TRBV10-3	TRBJ1-2	.	TRBD1	CAISAGQGAKNYGYTF	TGTGCCATCAGTGCGGGACAGGGGGCGAAGAACTATGGCTACACCTTC
TRBV29-1	TRBJ1-5	.	.	CSVVEGNQPQHF	TGCAGCGTTGTGGAGGGAAATCAGCCCCAGCATTTT
TRBV7-9	TRBJ1-2	.	.	CASSLLASGYTF	TGTGCCAGCAGCTTGCTTGCCAGTGGCTACACCTTC
TRBV7-2	TRBJ2-2	few	TRBD2	CASSGLAVNTGELFF	TGTGCCAGCAGTGGACTAGCGGTGAACACCGGGGAGCTGTTTTTT
TRBV19	TRBJ1-6	once	TRBD1	CASSLGQDYNSPLHF	TGTGCCAGTAGTCTGGGACAGGACTATAATTCACCCCTCCACTTT
TRBV7-6	TRBJ2-1	.	TRBD2	CASSFSSGSRGNEQFF	TGTGCCAGCAGCTTTAGTAGCGGGAGTCGGGGCAATGAGCAGTTCTTC
TRBV11-3	TRBJ1-2	few	TRBD1	CASSPDRDGGYTF	TGTGCCAGCAGCCCCGACAGGGATGGGGGCTACACCTTC
TRBV19	TRBJ1-3	.	.	CASSIVLPGNTIYF	TGTGCCAGTAGTATCGTCCTCCCTGGAAACACCATATATTTT
TRBV30	TRBJ2-3	.	TRBD2	CACVGASGSADTQYF	TGTGCCTGTGTTGGGGCTAGCGGGAGTGCAGATACGCAGTATTTT
TRBV7-2	TRBJ2-1	.	TRBD2	CASSSWVGSGAQQFF	TGTGCCAGCAGCTCCTGGGTTGGTAGCGGGGCCCAGCAGTTCTTC
TRBV7-9	TRBJ2-1	.	.	CASRIPSPQGSYNEQFF	TGTGCCAGCAGGATCCCCTCCCCCCAGGGATCCTACAATGAGCAGTTCTTC
TRBV5-1	TRBJ2-5	.	.	CASGYGEETQYF	TGCGCCAGCGGGTACGGAGAAGAGACCCAGTACTTC
TRBV2	TRBJ1-5	.	.	CASSDTGKGNQPQHF	TGTGCCAGCAGCGATACAGGGAAGGGCAATCAGCCCCAGCATTTT
TRBV28	TRBJ1-6	.	.	CASSLPVTYNSPLHF	TGTGCCAGCAGTTTACCCGTTACCTATAATTCACCCCTCCACTTT
TRBV12-5	TRBJ2-5	once	.	CASGSDRTRQETQYF	TGTGCTAGTGGTTCTGACAGAACCCGGCAAGAGACCCAGTACTTC
TRBV11-2	TRBJ1-6	few	TRBD1	CASSSPRGQNNSPLHF	TGTGCCAGCAGCTCTCCTAGGGGGCAAAATAATTCACCCCTCCACTTT
TRBV10-3	TRBJ2-7	.	.	CAISGNSGTGDEQYF	TGTGCCATCAGTGGAAATTCCGGGACGGGGGACGAGCAGTACTTC
TRBV9	TRBJ2-1	few	TRBD2	CASSSRTSGRADEQFF	TGTGCCAGCAGCTCCCGGACTAGCGGGAGGGCCGATGAGCAGTTCTTC
TRBV6-5	TRBJ1-6	.	TRBD1	CASSKQGVGSPLHF	TGTGCCAGCAGTAAACAGGGGGTTGGCTCACCCCTCCACTTT
TRBV6-1	TRBJ1-1	.	.	CASSEAQGNTEAFF	TGTGCCAGCAGTGAAGCACAGGGGAACACTGAAGCTTTCTTT
TRBV18	TRBJ2-3	.	.	CASSPPSTEPNTDTQYF	TGTGCCAGCTCACCACCTTCGACAGAACCAAACACAGATACGCAGTATTTT
TRBV6-1	TRBJ1-4	.	TRBD1	CASRHQGTVNEKLFF	TGTGCCAGCAGACACCAAGGGACAGTTAATGAAAAACTGTTTTTT
TRBV5-6	TRBJ1-4	few	TRBD1	CASSLAGTGRGTNEKLFF	TGTGCCAGCAGCTTGGCCGGGACAGGACGAGGAACTAATGAAAAACTGTTTTTT
TRBV19	TRBJ1-2	.	TRBD1	CASSIRRQGKAYDYGYTF	TGTGCCAGTAGTATCAGGAGACAGGGCAAGGCGTACGACTATGGCTACACCTTC
TRBV19	TRBJ1-4	.	.	CASSLQGNTNEKLFF	TGTGCCAGTAGTTTACAGGGCAATACTAATGAAAAACTGTTTTTT
TRBV5-6	TRBJ2-3	.	TRBD2	CASSFILAGLTDTQYF	TGTGCCAGCAGCTTCATCCTAGCGGGGTTAACAGATACGCAGTATTTT
TRBV7-2	TRBJ1-1	.	TRBD1	CASSPRDRTFTEAFF	TGTGCCAGCAGCCCCCGGGACAGGACTTTCACTGAAGCTTTCTTT